Included here is one T cell receptor beta chain sequence, with context. Its antigen is currently not known. No much larger clone is present one base from it, and per-base qualities are unavailable. This entry belongs to a study of cytomegalovirus exposure and HLA in healthy donors listed by TCRdb under 2017. For the study in its entirety: In an earlier analysis of approximately 640 of the donors, around 290 Gb of sequence data and 90 million to 120 million unique TCR beta sequences from 150 million to 200 million T cells were reported. The later analysis used no new phenotypic data to find candidate immune exposures, relying instead on TCR beta sequences and their occurrence across donors. All discovery cohort repertoires had been generated on a single sequencing platform. Of the 350 to 450 genotyped donors, about 80% fell in the genetic ancestry cluster associated with self-reported Caucasian donors. An earlier analysis of about 620 of the donors applied high-throughput TCR beta sequencing to assess whether each TCR beta V gene segment acted as functional or pseudogenic. Roughly 5 DR-DQ haplotypes were handled as single units for association and clustering because linkage in the cohort was strong. In a later genetic analysis, genome-wide SNP genotypes for about three fifths of the roughly 670 donors were used, and that subset was treated as a discovery cohort. Typing coverage differed by locus: A, B, C, DRB1 and DQB1 were typed in about 629-640 donors, DQA1 in about 510, DPA1 in around 580, and DPB1 in approximately 450. An early release that covered fewer than 800 HLA-typed donors contained about 300 gigabases of sequencing data and 85 million to 100 million unique TCR sequences. Donor age, sex, ethnicity and CMV serostatus were compiled together with the repertoire data. In addition to the first cohort of 666 subjects, a separate validation cohort of 130 or so different subjects was used. Both class I and class II loci were covered by HLA typing, at four-digit resolution. To predict cytomegalovirus infection status, the study combined high-throughput TCR immunosequencing, statistical association of individual TCRs with disease status, and machine learning. A later analysis re-examined previously published TCR beta repertoires from more than 600 donors and added high-resolution HLA genotyping to investigate patterns of TCR occurrence. Among some 410 genotyped donors of the cohort, an average of around 240,000 unique TCR beta nucleotide sequences was sequenced per donor, of which about 19% were non-productive. The T cell repertoires of 670 or so subjects were profiled by immunosequencing and related to cytomegalovirus serostatus. The study aimed to test whether cataloging public T cell receptors could reveal signatures of past pathogen exposure.

Broader findings and caveats from the paper: Cytomegalovirus status was reported to be diagnosed by the classifier with high specificity and sensitivity in both the original and validation cohorts. V-gene and J-gene trimming of TCR beta chains was associated with a missense DCLRE1C variant in a later genetic analysis, and the association was replicated in an independent cohort. When HLA alleles, especially DR and DQ, strongly co-occurred, TCR associations were difficult to assign to individual alleles. Because HLA typing was unavailable for some donors at each locus, only the typed subset was used in association tests. Most TCR sequences were seen in very few donors, while some public TCRs were found in many individuals. A later genetic analysis reported fewer N-insertions in productive TCRs among donors in an Asian-associated ancestry cluster than the approximately 700-donor mean. According to the authors, the approach could potentially be generalized to other disease states and immunological phenotypes. Correlated functional status among segregating V segments might be attributable to linkage disequilibrium, but an unknown experimental factor could not be ruled out. CMV serostatus was the only immune exposure information available for the cohort. A later analysis found that HLA-associated TCR beta chains were more clonally expanded and had lower generation probabilities than equally common non-associated chains. The cohort was sequenced for TCR beta chains only, and without alpha or paired-chain data the features that could be detected were limited. A further reported finding was that TCR beta sequences accurately predicted the HLA-A and HLA-B alleles for most subjects in the first cohort. A group of highly shared sequence variants was considered likely to be a technical artifact of the sequencing pipeline. Broadly in line with IMGT annotations, most TCR beta V segments showed up in productive rearrangements about 87% or about 30% of the time in an earlier analysis of roughly 590 of the donors. The 87-base-pair reads could not distinguish some IMGT-functional V segments, including TRBV6-2 and TRBV6-3, so those segments were excluded. In a later analysis, several top co-occurrence clusters were reported to appear linked to parvovirus B19, influenza, CMV and Epstein-Barr virus. The study gave a list of under 200 TCR beta chains associated with cytomegalovirus. In a later analysis, most CMV-associated TCR beta chains were found to appear HLA-restricted, with HLA associations seemingly driven largely by CMV exposure. Presence/absence analyses assumed roughly uniform sequencing depth across donors, an assumption that may not hold. Three of the identified cytomegalovirus-associated TCR beta chains were confirmed in vitro to be specific for cytomegalovirus antigens. At a false discovery rate of 0.05, a later analysis linked some 17,000 TCR beta sequences to specific HLA alleles. A later analysis found that TCR association rates varied across HLA loci, with DRB1 alleles showing the most associated TCRs and HLA-C alleles the fewest. The earlier analysis of some 560 of the donors excluded over 15 rarely observed V segments, including chromosome 9 orphons, because counts were too low.

Libraries were prepared through the immunoSEQ multiplex PCR assay. For the multiplex PCR, a mixture combining 60 forward primers for TCR Vbeta segments and 13 reverse primers for TCR Jbeta segments was used. The CDR3 region of rearranged TCR beta genes was amplified from genomic DNA with a multiplex PCR assay. Amplified TCR beta libraries were sequenced as 87-base-pair reads on the Illumina HiSeq System. The source study handled its data this way. Across the 500 to 700 repertoires, a later analysis counted around 80 million unique TCR beta chains, around 10 million of which were shared by at least two donors. A nearest-neighbor algorithm error-corrected the raw reads and collapsed the reads into unique sequences, merging closely related sequences to remove PCR and sequencing errors. V, D and J gene segments were assigned by aligning CDR3 sequences to IMGT reference sequences. For a sequence to be retained, at least a six-nucleotide match to both a V gene segment and a J gene segment was required. Rearrangements were called productive when the CDR3 lacked stop codons and stayed in frame with V and J; all others were non-productive. Following IMGT convention, CDR3 was defined as the stretch from the second conserved V-encoded cysteine to the conserved J-encoded phenylalanine. The earlier analysis of some 550 of the donors excluded any sequence lacking an unambiguous match to a single V gene segment. An earlier analysis of almost 600 of the donors classified V segments as functional when productive rearrangements were above 56.7% and as segregating when the standard deviation between donors was above 5%. A statistical classification framework was built for diagnosing cytomegalovirus status from the catalog of TCR beta chain sequences. In a later analysis, V and J genes were assigned by comparing TCR nucleotide sequences against IMGT/GENE-DB human TR gene sequences. Using the TCRdist pipeline, a later analysis assigned CDR3 sequences along with most-parsimonious VDJ recombination scenarios. In a later analysis, each TCR beta chain was defined by its CDR3 amino acid sequence together with its V-gene family, and reads lacking a unique V-gene family were excluded. In a later analysis, 450 to 600 highly shared, low-generation-probability nucleotide sequences were removed to address suspected cross-contamination and a sequencing artifact. In a later analysis, a clonal expansion index was calculated for each public chain from normalized within-repertoire ranks of inferred template counts. In a later analysis, generation probabilities were computed using a VDJ recombination model fitted to out-of-frame rearrangements, and the results were checked against IGoR. In a later analysis, hypergeometric tests were used to score TCR-TCR, TCR-HLA and TCR-CMV co-occurrence, with a repertoire-size bias correction applied to TCR pairs. A later analysis estimated false discovery rates by permuting HLA or CMV assignments 20 times. In a later analysis, co-occurring TCRs were grouped with DBSCAN, and TCRdist sequence similarity was added when clustering was performed within HLA-allele-positive subsets. For co-occurrence clustering, repertoires with fewer than 30,000 or more than 120,000 public chains were excluded, along with five repertoires with anomalous nucleotide sharing. TCRdb retrieved this table from immuneACCESS and kept in-frame rearrangements only. Not all clones are present; in checked studies, unresolved V genes account for under half, and no reason is known for the remainder. V, J and clone size reflect that table, while D and trimming were determined from the DNA. The sample profile shows 140,000 to 150,000 clones; around two thirds of them were found once. The ten largest clones take up 1.5% to 2% of the sample.

The cohort consisted of approximately 670 healthy bone marrow donors. At the time of sampling, all cohort members were nominally healthy, though unrecorded immune exposures were likely present. The donor tested CMV seronegative, placing the donor among the roughly 340 seronegative members of the cohort. Each donor provided a peripheral blood sample, and peripheral blood mononuclear cells were used for TCR beta sequencing. The Qiagen DNeasy Blood Extraction Kit was used to extract genomic DNA from the blood cell samples. Germline trimming: 3 bases from V, 3 bases from J; junction bases outside gene matches: 0. The germline V gene (reference sequence) sets CDR1 to LNHDA and CDR2 to SQIVND. The CDR3, from cysteine to phenylalanine, totals 14 residues. Only the CDR3 DNA is retained, 42 bases long and in frame from the first base.

Sequenced material: PBMCs. The sequence was collected from a woman between 18 and 30 years old in good health and CMV-seronegative. The V and J segments used are TRBV19 and TRBJ2-1; TRBD2 agrees with 9 junctional bases. The CDR3 amino acid sequence is: CASSISGSYNEQFF. The bases read TGTGCCAGTAGTATTAGCGGGAGCTACAATGAGCAGTTCTTC.